Listed here are 8 T cell receptor beta chains from one sample, sequenced in a study of patients and donors after allogeneic stem cell transplantation. TCRdb processed the RT-PCR reads anew with MiXCR; each CDR3 protein has one entry. The profile covers 920,000 or so distinct CDR3 sequences, with approximately 18% appearing a single time and 5% to 7.5% taken by the ten largest. The sample taken for sequencing was blood, either unsorted or a sorted T cell fraction (not recorded which). These TCRs come from a human donor who was either an allogeneic HSCT recipient or a stem cell or donor lymphocyte infusion donor (not recorded which). It is not recorded whose cells these are; they may come from a transplant donor.

This chain links TRBV29-1 with TRBJ2-3, with 10 bases aligning to TRBD1. V was pared by 5 bases and J by 3 bases, with 2 bases of the junction left unmatched. Per germline, CDR1 SQVTM and CDR2 ANQGSEA. The CDR3 length is 13 residues. The DNA for the CDR3 is TGCAGCGTTCGACAGGGGGCAACAGATACGCAGTATTTT. It is translated as CSVRQGATDTQYF.

The chain combines TRBV4-2 with TRBJ2-3; 11 bases agree with TRBD2. The CDR3 has 14 residues. After removal of 5 bases from V and 8 bases from J, the junction contained 6 bases not matched to a gene. Germline lookup yields CDR1 LGHNA and CDR2 YNFKEQ. The CDR3 region is CASSIAGGPVTQYF. The CDR3 coding sequence is TGTGCCAGCAGCATAGCGGGAGGGCCGGTTACGCAGTATTTT.

This clonotype was picked up many times. J is TRBJ1-1 and V is TRBV12-3 or TRBV12-4; 9 bases line up with TRBD1. The CDR3 consists of 16 residues. Trimming removed 5 bases from V and 6 bases from J; junction bases left unmatched: 13. The CDR3 DNA reads as TGTGCCAGCAGTCCTCGGACAGGGGTTAGCGTCGCTGAAGCTTTCTTT. Amino acids: CASSPRTGVSVAEAFF.

This chain connects TRBV6-1 to TRBJ1-5; TRBD1 matches 10 bases. Germline V CDR1 and CDR2: MNHNS, SASEGT. With V trimmed by 4 bases and J by 7 bases, 7 bases remained unmatched. This CDR3 is built from 15 residues. The CDR3: CASSGGTGAVQPQHF. Here the CDR3 DNA reads TGTGCCAGCAGTGGGGGGACAGGGGCAGTACAGCCCCAGCATTTT.

V and J are TRBV12-3 or TRBV12-4 and TRBJ2-7; 10 nucleotides agree with TRBD1. This CDR3 has 14 amino acids. Trimming took 3 bases from V and 7 from J; bases not matched to a gene: 6. CDR3 region: CASSFSDRGREQYF. CDR3 in DNA: TGTGCCAGCAGTTTTTCGGACAGGGGGAGAGAGCAGTACTTC.

The table lists this clonotype with many counts. This chain uses TRBV3-1 with TRBJ2-1, with 7 bases lining up with TRBD2. CDR3 length: 14 residues. V lost 2 bases, J lost 8 bases, and 6 bases stayed unmatched. Germline V lookup: CDR1 LGHDT, CDR2 YNNKEL (reference sequence). CDR3 sequence: CASSQSRLAHEQFF. The CDR3 DNA follows: TGTGCCAGCAGCCAATCACGACTAGCCCATGAGCAGTTCTTC.

The rearrangement joins TRBV7-9 to TRBJ1-1; no clear D gene. Trimming removed 10 bases at V and 0 bases at J, with 9 bases between. Germline V gene lookup returns CDR1 SEHNR and CDR2 FQNEAQ (reference sequence). The CDR3 runs 12 residues. DNA of the CDR3: TGTGCCACCTCGGCGCTGAACACTGAAGCTTTCTTT. Amino acids: CATSALNTEAFF.

The chain uses TRBV4-3 and TRBJ1-2; 7 positions agree with TRBD1. Trimming took 0 bases from V and 4 from J; bases not matched to a gene: 8. This CDR3 contains 16 residues. The germline CDR1 and CDR2 sequences are LGHNA and YSLEER. The CDR3 DNA follows: TGCGCCAGCAGCCAAGACCCCAACAGGGGCATCTATGGCTACACCTTC. Translating gives CASSQDPNRGIYGYTF.